The 31 T cell receptor beta chains in this list originate from one sample, sequenced in a study of T-cell memory formation after mild COVID-19. TCRdb fed the 5' RACE reads into MiXCR, producing one record per CDR3 protein. The data contain 550,000 to 600,000 distinct CDR3 sequences, 17% of them seen just once; the ten biggest clones take up roughly 8.2%. The sample was PBMCs or a T cell subset sorted from them (not recorded which). Receptor source: an adult woman who had mild COVID-19 (a few samples of this study predate the infection). Cell type and time point are not known.

In its sample, this clonotype was seen a few times. The chain employs TRBV29-1 and TRBJ1-1; 10 nucleotides line up with TRBD1. J gave up 4 bases and V 3 bases, and 8 bases lay outside the gene matches. The CDR3 is 15 residues long. Germline V lookup: CDR1 SQVTM, CDR2 ANQGSEA. CDR3 in amino acids: CSVERTGGVGTEAFF. The CDR3 nucleotides are TGCAGCGTTGAGAGGACAGGGGGAGTGGGCACTGAAGCTTTCTTT.

This clonotype was found a few times. V is TRBV7-3 and J is TRBJ2-6; D gene uncertain. The V end lost 5 bases, the J end lost 4 bases, and 9 bases lay between the germline ends. The CDR3 extends over 14 amino acids. CDR1 and CDR2 from the germline V gene are SGHTA and FQGTGA. CDR3 bases: TGTGCCAGCAGCCCTTCCCCCGGGGCCAACGTCCTGACTTTC. As protein: CASSPSPGANVLTF. The variable domain in full, with the rest retrieved from reference TRBV7-3 and TRBJ2-6, is GAGVSQTPSNKVTEKGKYVELRCDPISGHTALYWYRQSLGQGPEFLIYFQGTGAADDSGLPNDRFFAVRPEGSVSTLKIQRTERGDSAVYLCASSPSPGANVLTFGAGSRLTVL.

J is TRBJ2-3 and V is TRBV6-2 or TRBV6-3; D ambiguous. Germline V gene lookup returns CDR1 MNHEY and CDR2 SVGEGT. The ends were cut back, 3 bases at V and 0 bases at J, with 13 bases in the middle. The CDR3 contains 16 residues. The CDR3: CASSYLEFPSTDTQYF. The CDR3 DNA is TGTGCCAGCAGTTATTTGGAGTTTCCTAGCACAGATACGCAGTATTTT.

The chain has TRBV9 and TRBJ2-1; D remains unclear. The CDR3 runs 14 residues. Trimming pared 0 bases from V and 6 bases from J, leaving 10 bases between. Germline assignment: CDR1 SGDLS and CDR2 YYNGEE. The CDR3 loop reads CASSVASGANEQFF. The CDR3 DNA is TGTGCCAGCAGCGTAGCCTCAGGTGCCAATGAGCAGTTCTTC.

V gene TRBV24-1 combines with J gene TRBJ2-3; 12 bases are shared with TRBD2. This CDR3 is built from 14 residues. Germline CDR1 reads KGHDR; CDR2 reads SFDVKD. V shed 9 bases and J 4 bases; nucleotides not matched to a gene: 4. The CDR3: CATGPSGRADTQYF. DNA of the CDR3: TGTGCCACCGGACCTAGCGGGAGGGCAGATACGCAGTATTTT.

J is TRBJ2-3 and V is TRBV12-3 or TRBV12-4; no reliable D call. The CDR3 is 11 residues long. Trimming took off 8 bases at V and 5 bases at J, with 8 bases between the two ends. The CDR3 bases are TGTGCCAGCTCCAGTATAGATACGCAGTATTTT. It is translated as CASSSIDTQYF.

The chain combines TRBV20-1 with TRBJ1-4; the D gene is possibly TRBD1 (5 bases). Trimming stripped 1 base from V and 7 bases from J, with 10 bases between. The CDR3 has 13 amino acids. CDR1 is DFQATT and CDR2 is SNEGSKA in the germline V gene (reference sequence). As DNA, the CDR3 is TGCAGTGCTAGAGTTGAGGGGTCTGAAAAACTGTTTTTT. Translation: CSARVEGSEKLFF.

The chain links TRBV27 to TRBJ2-3, with 7 bases that match TRBD2. The CDR3 is 15 amino acids. CDR1 and CDR2 from the germline V gene are MNHEY and SMNVEV (reference sequence). Losses at the gene ends were 4 bases for V and 2 bases for J; bases not matched to a gene: 6. CDR3: CASSSASGFTDTQYF. Written as DNA, the CDR3 is TGTGCCAGCAGTTCTGCTAGCGGTTTCACAGATACGCAGTATTTT.

This clonotype was found a few times. The chain carries TRBV7-8 and TRBJ1-4; D is possibly TRBD1 (6 bases). The length of the CDR3 is 15 residues. The V gene lost 5 bases and the J gene lost 0 bases, with 10 bases spanning the gap. Germline V gene sequence: CDR1 SGHVS, CDR2 FQNEAQ. CDR3 region: CASSRGGATNEKLFF. The CDR3 coding sequence is TGTGCCAGCAGCAGGGGGGGTGCAACTAATGAAAAACTGTTTTTT.

The chain carries TRBV29-1 and TRBJ2-7; D is unclear. The CDR3 runs to 11 residues. V was pared by 1 base and J by 4 bases, with 5 bases between. CDR1 and CDR2 (germline): SQVTM, ANQGSEA. CDR3: CSVEVRYEQYF. DNA of the CDR3: TGCAGCGTTGAAGTAAGATACGAGCAGTACTTC.

V gene TRBV12-3 or TRBV12-4 combines with J gene TRBJ2-1; 7 bases are shared with TRBD2. This CDR3 has 19 amino acids. Trimming took 2 bases from V and 9 from J; bases not matched to a gene: 22. The CDR3 reads CASSLFSLRWLAERGEQFF. CDR3 DNA sequence: TGTGCCAGCAGTTTATTCTCTCTGAGATGGCTAGCGGAGAGGGGTGAGCAGTTCTTC.

The chain recombines TRBV29-1 with TRBJ1-1; D is perhaps TRBD1 (6 bases). This CDR3 comprises 13 residues. Per germline, CDR1 SQVTM and CDR2 ANQGSEA. V was pared by 6 bases and J by 1 base, with 12 bases between. The chain's CDR3 is CSVAGQENTEAFF. The CDR3 nucleotides are TGCAGCGTGGCGGGACAAGAGAACACTGAAGCTTTCTTT. Full variable domain (missing parts from reference TRBV29-1 and TRBJ1-1): SAVISQKPSRDICQRGTSLTIQCQVDSQVTMMFWYRQQPGQSLTLIATANQGSEATYESGFVIDKFPISRPNLTFSTLTVSNMSPEDSSIYLCSVAGQENTEAFFGQGTRLTVV.

This clonotype was seen a few times. This sequence joins TRBV20-1 and TRBJ2-5, with 15 bases aligning to TRBD2. Germline V CDR1 and CDR2: DFQATT, SNEGSKA (reference sequence). This CDR3 is 16 amino acids long. V dropped 6 bases and J dropped 4; count of bases not matched to a gene: 9. The CDR3 DNA reads TGCAGTGCCTTTGGGACTAGCGGGAGGATGGGAGAGACCCAGTACTTC. Translation gives CSAFGTSGRMGETQYF.

This clonotype was recorded a few times. This sequence joins TRBV11-2 and TRBJ1-4; D unclear. CDR3 length: 17 residues. Germline assignment: CDR1 SGHAT and CDR2 FQNNGV. The V and J ends lost 5 bases and 1 base respectively, with 17 bases between them. CDR3 protein: CASSPNRVKRTNEKLFF. CDR3 coding DNA: TGTGCCAGCAGCCCGAACCGAGTAAAGAGAACTAATGAAAAACTGTTTTTT.

This chain connects TRBV2 to TRBJ1-1; D not resolved. Germline V gene data show CDR1 as SNHLY and CDR2 as FYNNEI. The CDR3 runs to 13 residues. Between the trimmed V and J ends, which lost 8 bases and 0 bases, there was a span of 10 bases. The CDR3 here is CASLAEVNTEAFF. The CDR3 DNA sequence: TGTGCCAGCTTGGCCGAAGTGAACACTGAAGCTTTCTTT.

The chain recombines TRBV19 with TRBJ1-1, with D possibly TRBD1 on 6 matching bases. This CDR3 contains 16 residues. Germline assignment: CDR1 LNHDA and CDR2 SQIVND (reference sequence). Deletions cut 8 bases from V and 0 bases from J, with 19 bases between. This CDR3 is CASCDIAGVMNTEAFF. The CDR3 DNA follows: TGTGCCAGTTGTGACATTGCAGGGGTTATGAACACTGAAGCTTTCTTT.

The CDR3 DNA follows: TGTGCCAGCAGCCGGGGAGGGAATGGTGAGCAGTTCTTC. Amino acid sequence: CASSRGGNGEQFF. The chain uses TRBV6-4 and TRBJ2-1, with TRBD2 matching 7 bases. Per the germline V gene, CDR1 is MRHNA and CDR2 is SNTAGT. The CDR3 has 13 residues. V gave up 6 bases and J gave up 9 bases; unmatched junction bases: 8.

This rearrangement joins TRBV19 to TRBJ1-2, with unresolved D. Trimming stripped 7 bases from V and 8 bases from J, with 17 bases between. CDR1 and CDR2 from the germline V gene are LNHDA and SQIVND (reference sequence). This CDR3 has 13 amino acids. The CDR3 is CASKWQRRGGYTF. The CDR3 coding sequence is TGTGCCAGTAAGTGGCAGCGCCGTGGAGGCTACACCTTC.

This clonotype was recorded a few times. The chain recombines TRBV20-1 with TRBJ1-5; 9 bases match TRBD1. CDR1 and CDR2 (germline): DFQATT, SNEGSKA (reference sequence). After removal of 2 bases from V and 4 bases from J, the junction contained 12 bases not matched to a gene. This CDR3 spans 17 amino acids. The CDR3 DNA sequence: TGCAGTGCTAGATTTTCTCTGGGGACAGGGTATAATCAGCCCCAGCATTTT. Translation: CSARFSLGTGYNQPQHF.

This clonotype occurred many times. This chain uses TRBV24-1 with TRBJ2-1; D is unresolved. V lost 4 bases, J lost 0 bases, and 9 bases lay in between. This CDR3 is 15 amino acids long. In germline, CDR1 is KGHDR, CDR2 SFDVKD. The CDR3 here is CATSEPGLSYNEQFF. The CDR3 DNA follows: TGTGCCACCAGTGAGCCTGGCCTCTCCTACAATGAGCAGTTCTTC.

The V call is TRBV29-1, the J call TRBJ2-7; TRBD2 is a possible D gene (5 bases). The germline V gene has CDR1 SQVTM and CDR2 ANQGSEA. The CDR3 spans 12 residues. The V gene lost 6 bases and the J gene lost 7 bases, with 16 bases spanning the gap. The CDR3, as DNA: TGCAGCGTCACGGACTCTTTTGGGGAGCAGTACTTC. Its translation: CSVTDSFGEQYF.

The chain is built from TRBV3-1 and TRBJ2-5, with D unclear. CDR1 is LGHDT and CDR2 is YNNKEL in the germline V gene (reference sequence). The CDR3 is 13 amino acids. The V gene lost 4 bases and the J gene lost 3 bases, with 9 bases spanning the gap. CDR3 coding DNA: TGTGCCAGCAGCCCGGCGGTAGAAGAGACCCAGTACTTC. Its translation is CASSPAVEETQYF.

The chain couples TRBV2 to TRBJ1-1; the match to TRBD1 covers 7 bases. V lost 4 bases, J lost 8 bases, and 4 bases stayed unmatched. Germline V gene sequence: CDR1 SNHLY, CDR2 FYNNEI. The CDR3 consists of 12 residues. The CDR3 bases are TGTGCCAGCAGTGGACAGGGAGAAGAAGCTTTCTTT. Translated, it gives CASSGQGEEAFF.

This clonotype was counted only a few times. The V and J genes are TRBV7-9 and TRBJ2-1; D is undetermined. The CDR3 sequence is 12 residues long. V was trimmed by 2 bases and J by 12 bases, leaving 11 bases between them. Germline V gene data show CDR1 as SEHNR and CDR2 as FQNEAQ (reference sequence). CDR3 nucleotides: TGTGCCAGCAGCTTACCCCCAAGTGGGCAGTTCTTC. It encodes CASSLPPSGQFF.

J is TRBJ2-7 and V is TRBV5-1; D is undetermined. There are 11 residues in the CDR3. Germline values: CDR1 SGHRS, CDR2 YFSETQ. The ends were cut back, 0 bases at V and 7 bases at J, with 5 bases in the middle. In DNA, the CDR3 is TGCGCCAGCAGCTTGGAGAGGGAGCAGTACTTC. Translating gives CASSLEREQYF.

This rearrangement joins TRBV4-1 to TRBJ2-7; tentatively, D is TRBD1 or TRBD2 (5 bases each). V gave up 2 bases and J gave up 6 bases, with 8 bases separating them. Germline-derived CDR1 and CDR2 are MGHRA and YSYEKL. This CDR3 has 12 amino acids. CDR3 in DNA: TGCGCCAGCAGCCAAACGGGACGCGAGCAGTACTTC. Protein: CASSQTGREQYF.

The chain is built from TRBV6-4 and TRBJ1-2, with D unclear. V lost 7 bases, J lost 5 bases, and 14 bases lay in between. CDR3 length: 13 amino acids. Per germline, CDR1 MRHNA and CDR2 SNTAGT. The CDR3 reads CASTDLVGYGYTF. As DNA, the CDR3 is TGTGCCAGCACCGACTTAGTAGGGTATGGCTACACCTTC.

This clonotype has a handful of counts. This rearrangement joins TRBV18 to TRBJ2-7, with no clear D. V gave up 0 bases and J gave up 3 bases, with 9 bases separating them. CDR1 and CDR2 from the germline V gene are KGHSH and LQKENI. The CDR3 sequence is 14 residues long. CDR3 in DNA: TGTGCCAGCTCACCACCCAGTTCCCTCTACGAGCAGTACTTC. Its translation is CASSPPSSLYEQYF.

The rearrangement joins TRBV12-3 or TRBV12-4 to TRBJ1-1; no definite D call. The CDR3 is 15 amino acids. The V and J ends lost 6 bases and 1 base respectively, with 15 bases between them. The CDR3 DNA sequence: TGTGCCAGCAGCTCCCCCGGAGGGAAGAACACTGAAGCTTTCTTT. This encodes CASSSPGGKNTEAFF.

The rearrangement links TRBV5-1 to TRBJ2-2; 11 positions agree with TRBD1. The CDR3 loop spans 17 amino acids. The J segment lost 3 bases and the V segment lost 4 bases, leaving 8 bases of the junction unmatched. Germline-derived CDR1 and CDR2 are SGHRS and YFSETQ. DNA for the CDR3: TGCGCCAGCAGCGCCGGGACAGGGGGAGCCCACACCGGGGAGCTGTTTTTT. Amino acid sequence: CASSAGTGGAHTGELFF.

The gene calls are TRBV20-1 and TRBJ2-3; D may be TRBD1 or TRBD2 (5 bases each). The CDR3 totals 15 residues. The germline gives CDR1 DFQATT, CDR2 SNEGSKA (reference sequence). Trimming stripped 3 bases from V and 2 bases from J, with 15 bases between. CDR3 sequence: CSASPGPDDTDTQYF. The CDR3 DNA follows: TGCAGTGCTAGCCCGGGACCCGATGACACAGATACGCAGTATTTT.